A selection of T cell receptor beta chains follows, all from one sample in a study of blood T cell repertoires in COVID-19. Profiling relied on immunoSEQ multiplex PCR, and the TCRdb table lists in-frame clones only, not all of them. The repertoire has under 150,000 clones, over 65% of them found once; the top ten carry roughly 8%. Source material: peripheral blood. Every receptor here comes from a woman aged 35 to 49 with acute or convalescent COVID-19. CDR3s include the opening cysteine and the closing phenylalanine or tryptophan. Size is omitted from some rows. Given values are once, few, many or a class for expanded clones.

cdr3_aa	v_call	j_call	clone_size
CASSSTTGAYEQYF	TRBV5-1	TRBJ2-7	NA
CASKRGLAGVSYNEQFF	TRBV5-4	TRBJ2-1	NA
CASSLGGGAPNIQYF	TRBV7-2	TRBJ2-4	NA
CASSFSDRDLNYGYTF	TRBV7-9	TRBJ1-2	NA
CASSHPLGQGQNQPQHF	TRBV4-1	TRBJ1-5	NA
CASSTRQGANEKLFF	TRBV19	TRBJ1-4	NA
CASSGDRGYTGELFF	TRBV2	TRBJ2-2	NA
CASSLGTGVGTEAFF	TRBV7-2	TRBJ1-1	NA
CASSYPSYEQYF	TRBV2	TRBJ2-7	once
CASTPRTSGTSSYEQYF	TRBV7-2	TRBJ2-7	NA
CASSPRPEGNQPQHF	TRBV9	TRBJ1-5	few
CASSQPSEVRGLSMNTEAFF	TRBV3-1/TRBV3-2	TRBJ1-1	NA
CASSLRGTYNEQFF	TRBV5-1	TRBJ2-1	NA
CASSATGTDTEAFF	TRBV7-3	TRBJ1-1	NA
CASGGAAGAIQETQYF	TRBV5-4	TRBJ2-5	NA
CASRFASPGLEEKLFF	TRBV5-1	TRBJ1-4	NA
CASTPLGWDSPYSPLHF	TRBV21-1	TRBJ1-6	NA
CSVVRGGIYNEQFF	TRBV29-1	TRBJ2-1	NA
CASRVGQGAIYEQYF	TRBV4-3	TRBJ2-7	once
CASSAQGGSPLHF	TRBV9	TRBJ1-6	NA
CASSLDTGYSYEQYF	TRBV7-9	TRBJ2-7	NA
CAWRDYRESSGANVLTF	TRBV30	TRBJ2-6	many
CASSSSSLRANTEAFF	TRBV5-8	TRBJ1-1	NA
CASSPTAGNGYTF	TRBV4-1	TRBJ1-2	NA
CSARLGETQYF	TRBV20-1	TRBJ2-5	NA
CASSPRGAAYF	TRBV11-2	TRBJ2-7	NA
CASSVVSSGGDTQYF	TRBV9	TRBJ2-3	NA
CASLGGTGGDSPLHF	TRBV6-5	TRBJ1-6	NA
CASSGSEGYYNEQFF	TRBV5-1	TRBJ2-1	NA
CASSPRDRNTEAFF	TRBV18	TRBJ1-1	NA
CASRRGQTNQPQHF	TRBV2	TRBJ1-5	few
CASSLRTGVGKETQYF	TRBV7-2	TRBJ2-5	NA
CASSLRRTGVPRTGELFF	TRBV5-6	TRBJ2-2	NA